This entry describes one T cell receptor (beta chain). This record comes from a study of T cell changes during pregnancy in multiple sclerosis. Data came from immunoSEQ multiplex PCR; TCRdb stores just in-frame clones and leaves some out. The sample shows roughly 75,000 clones, 90% to 95% of them seen only once. This receptor was obtained from a female donor in good health, enrolled as a control in a pregnancy study. Sequences were derived from peripheral blood, sampled after pregnancy.

In DNA, the CDR3 is TGTGCCAGCAGCTTAACGCCTAGCGCGAACACCGGGGAGCTGTTTTTT. It specifies CASSLTPSANTGELFF. This chain links TRBV7-3 with TRBJ2-2; tentatively, D is TRBD2 (6 bases). V was shortened by 0 bases and J by 0 bases, with 8 bases between the two germline ends. CDR3 length: 16 amino acids. The germline V gene has CDR1 SGHTA and CDR2 FQGTGA.